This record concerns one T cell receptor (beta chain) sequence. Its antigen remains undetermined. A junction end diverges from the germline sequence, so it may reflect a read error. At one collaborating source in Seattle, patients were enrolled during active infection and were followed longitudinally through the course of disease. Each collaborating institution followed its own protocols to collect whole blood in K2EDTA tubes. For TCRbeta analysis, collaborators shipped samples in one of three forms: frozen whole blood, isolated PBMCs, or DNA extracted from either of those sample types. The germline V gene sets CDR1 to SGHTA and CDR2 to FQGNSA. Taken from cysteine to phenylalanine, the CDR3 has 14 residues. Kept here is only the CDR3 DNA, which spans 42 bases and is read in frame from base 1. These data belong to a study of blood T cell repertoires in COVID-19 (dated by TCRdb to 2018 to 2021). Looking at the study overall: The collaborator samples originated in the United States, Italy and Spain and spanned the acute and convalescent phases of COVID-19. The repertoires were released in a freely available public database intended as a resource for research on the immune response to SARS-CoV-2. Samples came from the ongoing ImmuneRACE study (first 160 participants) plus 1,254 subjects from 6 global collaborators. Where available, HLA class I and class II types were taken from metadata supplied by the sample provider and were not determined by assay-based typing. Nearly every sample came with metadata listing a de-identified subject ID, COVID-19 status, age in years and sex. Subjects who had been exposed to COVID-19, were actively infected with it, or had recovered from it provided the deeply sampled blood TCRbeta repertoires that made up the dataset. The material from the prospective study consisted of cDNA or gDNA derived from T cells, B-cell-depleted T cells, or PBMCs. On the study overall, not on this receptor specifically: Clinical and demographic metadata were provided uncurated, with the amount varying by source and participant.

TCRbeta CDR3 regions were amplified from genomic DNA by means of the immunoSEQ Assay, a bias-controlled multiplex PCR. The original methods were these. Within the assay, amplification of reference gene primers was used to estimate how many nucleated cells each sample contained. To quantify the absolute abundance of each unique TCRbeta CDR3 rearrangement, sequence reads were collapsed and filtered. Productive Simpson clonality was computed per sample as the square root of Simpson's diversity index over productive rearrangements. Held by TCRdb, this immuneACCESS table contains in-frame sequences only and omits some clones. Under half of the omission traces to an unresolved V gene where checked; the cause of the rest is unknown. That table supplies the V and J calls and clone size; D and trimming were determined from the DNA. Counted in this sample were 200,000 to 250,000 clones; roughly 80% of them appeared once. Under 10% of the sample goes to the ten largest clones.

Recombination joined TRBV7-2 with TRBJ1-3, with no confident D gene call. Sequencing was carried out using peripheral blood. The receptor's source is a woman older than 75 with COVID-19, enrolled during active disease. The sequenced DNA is TGTGCCAGCAGTTTAGGCAGCTCTGGAAACACCATATATTTT. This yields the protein CASSLGSSGNTIYF.